The 2 T cell receptor beta chains listed next were all sequenced from one sample in a study of shared clonotypes between healthy human individuals. The method was immunoSEQ multiplex PCR; TCRdb's version includes in-frame clones alone and lacks a portion of them. Of approximately 1,500,000 clones listed, 98% are singletons. Material for sequencing was naive CD4+ T cells sorted from blood. The subset denotes: CD45RA+ positively selected. These receptor sequences come from a man aged 25 to 40 in good health.

The CDR3 spells CASSRNRVEQFF. CDR3 sequence (DNA): TGTGCCAGCAGCCGGAACCGGGTTGAGCAGTTCTTC. The chain is built from TRBV14 and TRBJ2-1; D unresolved. Germline loops: CDR1 SGHDN, CDR2 FVKESK. The ends were cut back, 4 bases at V and 9 bases at J, with 10 bases in the middle. The CDR3 has 12 amino acids.

The chain links TRBV21-1 to TRBJ2-7. TRBV21-1 is described as a pseudogene. The CDR3 contains 16 residues. This CDR3 is CASSKDRIGIRNEQYF. CDR3 sequence (DNA): TGTGCCAGCAGCAAAGATCGGATAGGGATCCGGAACGAGCAGTACTTC.